This T cell receptor beta chain was recovered during a study of cytomegalovirus exposure and HLA in healthy donors. Points from the study as a whole: Fewer N-insertions (relative to the approximately 700-donor mean) were reportedly seen in an Asian-associated ancestry cluster in a later analysis.

The CDR3 loop spans 15 amino acids. The ends lost 6 bases at V and 5 bases at J; junction bases unmatched: 7. The V gene's germline CDR1 is SGHTA and CDR2 FQGNSA. Note on this clone: What it binds is not known.

PCR used 60 Vbeta primers and 13 Jbeta primers. Only in-frame clones appear in the TCRdb table, and some are missing; sequencing was by immunoSEQ multiplex PCR. The sample shows some 100,000 clones, roughly 88% of them seen only once. The TCR was taken from a woman aged 18 to 35 in good health and CMV-seronegative. This chain links TRBV7-2 with TRBJ2-1; 10 bases match TRBD2. The specimen sequenced was PBMCs. The CDR3 sequence: CASRSLAGVHNEQFF. CDR3 in DNA: TGTGCCAGCAGGTCTCTAGCGGGGGTGCACAATGAGCAGTTCTTC.